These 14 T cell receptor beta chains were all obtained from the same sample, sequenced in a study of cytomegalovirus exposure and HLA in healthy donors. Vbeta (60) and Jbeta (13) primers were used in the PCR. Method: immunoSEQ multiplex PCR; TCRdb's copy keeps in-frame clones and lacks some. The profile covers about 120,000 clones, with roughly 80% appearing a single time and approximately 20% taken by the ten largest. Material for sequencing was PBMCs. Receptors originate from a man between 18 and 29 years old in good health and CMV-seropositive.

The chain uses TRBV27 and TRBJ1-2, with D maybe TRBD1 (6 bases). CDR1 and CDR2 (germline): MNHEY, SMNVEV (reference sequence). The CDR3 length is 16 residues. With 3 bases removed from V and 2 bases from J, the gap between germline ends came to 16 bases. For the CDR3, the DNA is TGTGCCAGCAGTTTGTCCGGTTGGACAGAGAACTATGGCTACACCTTC. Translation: CASSLSGWTENYGYTF.

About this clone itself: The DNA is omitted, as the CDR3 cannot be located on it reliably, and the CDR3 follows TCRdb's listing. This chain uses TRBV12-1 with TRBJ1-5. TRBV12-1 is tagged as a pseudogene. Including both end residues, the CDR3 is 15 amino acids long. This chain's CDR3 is CASSFFGRGNQPQHF.

CDR3 region: CASSMGQGSNQPQHF. The CDR3 DNA reads as TGTGCCAGTAGTATGGGACAGGGGAGCAATCAGCCCCAGCATTTT. The V call is TRBV19, the J call TRBJ1-5; 10 bases fit TRBD1. Losses at the gene ends were 3 bases for V and 1 base for J; bases not matched to a gene: 0. CDR3 length: 15 amino acids. Germline V gene data show CDR1 as LNHDA and CDR2 as SQIVND (reference sequence).

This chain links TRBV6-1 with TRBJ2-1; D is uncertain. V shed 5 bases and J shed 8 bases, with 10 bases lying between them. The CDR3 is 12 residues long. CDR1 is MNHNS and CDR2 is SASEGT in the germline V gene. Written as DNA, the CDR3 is TGTGCCAGCAGTTCCCTTAGCTATGAGCAGTTCTTC. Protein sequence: CASSSLSYEQFF.

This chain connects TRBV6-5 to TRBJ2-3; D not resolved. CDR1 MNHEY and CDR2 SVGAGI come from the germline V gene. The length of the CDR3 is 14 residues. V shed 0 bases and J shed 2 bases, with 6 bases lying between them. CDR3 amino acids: CASSYSPVTDTQYF. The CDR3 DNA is TGTGCCAGCAGTTACTCTCCAGTCACAGATACGCAGTATTTT.

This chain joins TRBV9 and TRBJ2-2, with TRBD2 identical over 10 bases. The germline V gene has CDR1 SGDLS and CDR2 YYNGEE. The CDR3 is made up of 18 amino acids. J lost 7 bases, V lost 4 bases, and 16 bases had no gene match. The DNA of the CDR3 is TGTGCCAGCAGCTCATACCCCTCCACTAGCGGGGTGGGCGGGGAGCTGTTTTTT. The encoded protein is CASSSYPSTSGVGGELFF.

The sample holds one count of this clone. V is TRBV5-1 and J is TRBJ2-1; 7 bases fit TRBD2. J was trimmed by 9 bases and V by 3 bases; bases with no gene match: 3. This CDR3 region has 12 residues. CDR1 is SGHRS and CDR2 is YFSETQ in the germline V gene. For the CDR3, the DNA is TGCGCCAGCAGCTATTCGGGGGGTGAGCAGTTCTTC. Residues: CASSYSGGEQFF.

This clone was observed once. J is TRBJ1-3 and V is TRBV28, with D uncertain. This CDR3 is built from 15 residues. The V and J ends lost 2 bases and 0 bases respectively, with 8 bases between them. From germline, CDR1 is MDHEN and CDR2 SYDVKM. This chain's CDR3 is CASSLLLSSGNTIYF. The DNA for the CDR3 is TGTGCCAGCAGTTTACTCCTTAGCTCTGGAAACACCATATATTTT. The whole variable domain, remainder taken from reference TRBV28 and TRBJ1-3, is DVKVTQSSRYLVKRTGEKVFLECVQDMDHENMFWYRQDPGLGLRLIYFSYDVKMKEKGDIPEGYSVSREKKERFSLILESASTNQTSMYLCASSLLLSSGNTIYFGEGSWLTVV.

CDR3 in amino acids: CASSLTTGAYEQYF. CDR3 DNA sequence: TGTGCCAGCAGCTTAACGACAGGAGCCTACGAGCAGTACTTC. V gene TRBV7-3 combines with J gene TRBJ2-7; possible D gene TRBD1, 6 bases. This CDR3 spans 14 amino acids. CDR1 and CDR2 from the germline V gene are SGHTA and FQGTGA. V was clipped by 0 bases and J by 2 bases, with 8 bases between them.

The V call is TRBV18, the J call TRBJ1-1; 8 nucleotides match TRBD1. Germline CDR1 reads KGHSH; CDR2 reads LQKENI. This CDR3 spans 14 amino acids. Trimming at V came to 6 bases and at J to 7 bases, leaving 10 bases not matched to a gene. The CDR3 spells CASSPGQGRGEAFF. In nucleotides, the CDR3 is TGTGCCAGCTCTCCAGGACAGGGTAGAGGTGAAGCTTTCTTT.

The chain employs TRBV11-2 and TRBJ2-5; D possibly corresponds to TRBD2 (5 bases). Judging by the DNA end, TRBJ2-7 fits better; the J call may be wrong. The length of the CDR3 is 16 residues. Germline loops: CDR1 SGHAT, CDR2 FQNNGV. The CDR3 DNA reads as TGTGCCAGCAGCTTAGCCCCGACCGGGATCTTAGGCGAGCAGTACTTC. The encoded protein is CASSLAPTGILGEQYF.

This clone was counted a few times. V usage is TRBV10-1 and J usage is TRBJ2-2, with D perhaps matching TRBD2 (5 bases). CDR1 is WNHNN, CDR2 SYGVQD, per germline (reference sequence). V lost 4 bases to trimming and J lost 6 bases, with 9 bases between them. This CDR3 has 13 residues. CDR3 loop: CASSGDSAGELFF. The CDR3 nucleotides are TGCGCCAGCAGTGGCGATAGCGCCGGGGAGCTGTTTTTT.

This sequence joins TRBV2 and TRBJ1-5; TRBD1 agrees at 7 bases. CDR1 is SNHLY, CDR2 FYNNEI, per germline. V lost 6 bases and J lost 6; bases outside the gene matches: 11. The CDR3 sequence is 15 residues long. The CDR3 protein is CASRATGAVGQPQHF. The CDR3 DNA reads TGTGCCAGCAGGGCTACAGGGGCGGTTGGTCAGCCCCAGCATTTT. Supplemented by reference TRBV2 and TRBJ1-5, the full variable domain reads EPEVTQTPSHQVTQMGQEVILRCVPISNHLYFYWYRQILGQKVEFLVSFYNNEISEKSEIFDDQFSVERPDGSNFTLKIRSTKLEDSAMYFCASRATGAVGQPQHFGDGTRLSIL.

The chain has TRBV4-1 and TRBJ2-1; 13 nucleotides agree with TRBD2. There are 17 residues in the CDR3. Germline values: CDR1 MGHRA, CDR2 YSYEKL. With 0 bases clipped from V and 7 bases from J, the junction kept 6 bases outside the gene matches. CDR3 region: CASSQDSLAGGINEQFF. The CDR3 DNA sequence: TGCGCCAGCAGCCAAGACTCACTAGCGGGGGGGATAAATGAGCAGTTCTTC.